Each of the 27 T cell receptor beta chains below was sequenced from the same sample in a study of blood T cell repertoires in COVID-19. The repertoire was sequenced with immunoSEQ multiplex PCR; TCRdb's copy has only in-frame clones and lacks some. The sample records 350,000 to 550,000 clones, roughly 91% being singletons. Sequenced input: peripheral blood. The receptors were sampled from a woman aged 25-40 years with acute or convalescent COVID-19.

The genes are TRBV29-1 and TRBJ1-2; 7 bases fit TRBD1. This CDR3 contains 13 residues. J was trimmed by 0 bases and V by 3 bases; bases with no gene match: 1. Germline V gives CDR1 SQVTM, CDR2 ANQGSEA. CDR3 sequence (DNA): TGCAGCGTTGAGACAGGGTCTAACTATGGCTACACCTTC. As protein: CSVETGSNYGYTF.

The chain recombines TRBV9 with TRBJ1-6; the D is unclear. This CDR3 has 13 residues. The V gene lost 3 bases and the J gene lost 3 bases, with 4 bases spanning the gap. CDR1 and CDR2 (germline): SGDLS, YYNGEE. The CDR3 spells CASSASYNSPLHF. For the CDR3, the DNA is TGTGCCAGCAGCGCCAGCTATAATTCACCCCTCCACTTT.

The rearrangement links TRBV29-1 to TRBJ2-5, with 10 positions matching TRBD2. J gave up 1 base and V 5 bases, and 4 bases lay outside the gene matches. This CDR3 contains 14 residues. CDR1 SQVTM and CDR2 ANQGSEA come from the germline V gene. CDR3 amino acids: CSVNPSGGQETQYF. The CDR3 nucleotides are TGCAGCGTTAATCCTAGCGGGGGCCAAGAGACCCAGTACTTC.

The chain combines TRBV28 with TRBJ2-7; TRBD1 might be the D (6 bases). From germline, CDR1 is MDHEN and CDR2 SYDVKM. The CDR3 has 13 amino acids. Trimming took 8 bases from V and 0 from J, leaving 11 bases between them. CDR3 coding DNA: TGTGCCAGCGAGGGGACACCCTCCTACGAGCAGTACTTC. Translated, it gives CASEGTPSYEQYF.

This chain links TRBV4-1 with TRBJ1-5; D is perhaps TRBD1 (6 bases). The CDR3 extends over 15 amino acids. Trimming took 2 bases from V and 1 from J, leaving 9 bases between them. The germline V gene encodes CDR1 MGHRA and CDR2 YSYEKL. CDR3 bases: TGCGCCAGCAGCCAACAGGGGACAAGCAATCAGCCCCAGCATTTT. The encoded protein is CASSQQGTSNQPQHF.

The gene calls are TRBV5-8 and TRBJ1-6, with a weak D call TRBD1 (5 bases). Trimming stripped 4 bases from V and 5 bases from J, with 19 bases between. The CDR3 consists of 17 residues. Germline V CDR1 and CDR2: SGHTS, YDEGEE. The CDR3 sequence: CASSLTVTPSNNSPLHF. CDR3 in DNA: TGTGCCAGCAGCCTGACAGTCACCCCCTCGAATAATTCACCCCTCCACTTT.

The chain is built from TRBV27 and TRBJ1-1; maybe TRBD1 (5 bases). From germline, CDR1 is MNHEY and CDR2 SMNVEV (reference sequence). The V gene lost 7 bases and the J gene lost 8 bases, with 11 bases spanning the gap. The CDR3 totals 11 residues. CDR3 coding DNA: TGTGCCAGCAAGGTTGGACACGAAGCTTTCTTT. Its translation: CASKVGHEAFF.

This clone was observed a single time. The chain carries TRBV7-2 and TRBJ2-1; 10 bases are shared with TRBD2. The CDR3 contains 19 residues. CDR1 is SGHTA and CDR2 is FQGNSA in the germline V gene. V lost 4 bases to trimming and J lost 0 bases; unmatched junction nucleotides: 12. The DNA for the CDR3 is TGTGCCAGCAGCTCTACCCTGACTAGCGGGTGGAGCTCCTACAATGAGCAGTTCTTC. Its protein is CASSSTLTSGWSSYNEQFF.

The chain links TRBV24-1 to TRBJ1-1; 8 positions match TRBD1. Germline V gene data show CDR1 as KGHDR and CDR2 as SFDVKD. This CDR3 spans 13 amino acids. V was pared by 9 bases and J by 0 bases, with 2 bases of the junction left unmatched. The CDR3 loop is CATGTGLNTEAFF. The CDR3 coding sequence is TGTGCCACCGGGACAGGATTGAACACTGAAGCTTTCTTT.

The rearrangement uses TRBV5-1 and TRBJ1-1; tentatively, D is TRBD1 (5 bases). The CDR3 consists of 13 residues. Germline V gene data show CDR1 as SGHRS and CDR2 as YFSETQ. V shed 4 bases and J shed 1 base, with 8 bases lying between them. The CDR3 is CASSATGNTEAFF. DNA of the CDR3: TGCGCCAGCAGCGCCACAGGGAACACTGAAGCTTTCTTT.

The chain is built from TRBV4-2 and TRBJ2-1; perhaps TRBD2 as D (5 bases). The CDR3 has 16 residues. Trimming stripped 1 base from V and 2 bases from J, with 12 bases between. Germline CDR1 is LGHNA and CDR2 is YNFKEQ. The CDR3 spells CASSQGNEGTYNEQFF. CDR3 in DNA: TGTGCCAGCAGCCAAGGAAACGAGGGAACCTACAATGAGCAGTTCTTC.

This chain uses TRBV4-2 with TRBJ1-1; D unclear. In germline, CDR1 is LGHNA, CDR2 YNFKEQ. The CDR3 length is 17 residues. The germline V and J ends were trimmed by 6 bases and 7 bases, with 27 bases remaining between them. In DNA form, the CDR3 reads TGTGCCAGCAGTCGCAACACATTAATTGACAAGACATTTGAAGCTTTCTTT. Its protein is CASSRNTLIDKTFEAFF.

This rearrangement joins TRBV11-2 to TRBJ2-5; the match to TRBD2 covers 11 bases. The CDR3 loop spans 13 amino acids. The J segment lost 5 bases and the V segment lost 4 bases, leaving 0 bases of the junction unmatched. Germline V gene data show CDR1 as SGHAT and CDR2 as FQNNGV. The CDR3 region is CASSSSGRETQYF. In nucleotides, the CDR3 is TGTGCCAGCAGCTCTAGCGGGAGGGAGACCCAGTACTTC.

The rearrangement links TRBV7-9 to TRBJ2-3; D remains unclear. CDR1 is SEHNR, CDR2 FQNEAQ, per germline (reference sequence). CDR3 length: 17 amino acids. Trimming left V 1 base short and J 0 bases short, with 14 bases between. For the CDR3, the DNA is TGTGCCAGCAGCTTAGAGTACACACCCTCTAGCACAGATACGCAGTATTTT. This sequence encodes CASSLEYTPSSTDTQYF. The full variable domain, with the rest looked up from reference TRBV7-9 and TRBJ2-3, is DTGVSQNPRHKITKRGQNVTFRCDPISEHNRLYWYRQTLGQGPEFLTYFQNEAQLEKSRLLSDRFSAERPKGSFSTLEIQRTEQGDSAMYLCASSLEYTPSSTDTQYFGPGTRLTVL.

The rearrangement joins TRBV9 to TRBJ2-7; 7 nucleotides match TRBD2. Germline V gives CDR1 SGDLS, CDR2 YYNGEE. The CDR3 is 15 residues long. V lost 0 bases and J lost 4; bases outside the gene matches: 7. The CDR3 reads CASSVASGPAYEQYF. In DNA form, the CDR3 reads TGTGCCAGCAGCGTAGCTAGCGGCCCCGCTTACGAGCAGTACTTC.

The chain has TRBV6-5 and TRBJ2-7, with D possibly being TRBD1 (5 bases). The V end lost 5 bases, the J end lost 3 bases, and 11 bases lay between the germline ends. Germline V gene sequence: CDR1 MNHEY, CDR2 SVGAGI. The CDR3 is 13 amino acids. The CDR3 loop reads CASSPRQYYEQYF. The CDR3 bases are TGTGCCAGCAGTCCTCGACAGTACTACGAGCAGTACTTC.

The rearrangement links TRBV7-9 to TRBJ2-5, with D unresolved. This CDR3 comprises 15 residues. Trimming pared 5 bases from V and 2 bases from J, leaving 15 bases between. CDR1 and CDR2 (germline): SEHNR, FQNEAQ (reference sequence). CDR3 region: CASSQDGHRQETQYF. Here the CDR3 DNA reads TGTGCCAGCAGCCAAGATGGGCACCGACAAGAGACCCAGTACTTC.

This rearrangement joins TRBV21-1 to TRBJ2-3; TRBD1 is the table's D call and was not checked against the DNA. TRBV21-1 is assigned pseudogene status. The CDR3 spans 15 residues. The CDR3 region has the DNA TGTGCCAGCAGCCTCCGGGACAGGGACACAGATACGCAGTATTTT. Translating gives CASSLRDRDTDTQYF.

This chain links TRBV2 with TRBJ2-2, with D uncertain. CDR1 SNHLY and CDR2 FYNNEI come from the germline V gene. Trimming cost V 6 bases and J 7 bases, with 12 bases left between them. The CDR3 length is 13 residues. The CDR3 is CASSGDRGGELFF. The DNA for the CDR3 is TGTGCCAGCAGCGGAGACCGTGGCGGGGAGCTGTTTTTT. Variable domain in full (rest from reference TRBV2 and TRBJ2-2): EPEVTQTPSHQVTQMGQEVILRCVPISNHLYFYWYRQILGQKVEFLVSFYNNEISEKSEIFDDQFSVERPDGSNFTLKIRSTKLEDSAMYFCASSGDRGGELFFGEGSRLTVL.

This clone occurred a few times. The chain couples TRBV27 to TRBJ1-6; D gene unclear. Germline V gene lookup returns CDR1 MNHEY and CDR2 SMNVEV (reference sequence). The germline V and J ends were trimmed by 6 bases and 2 bases, with 11 bases remaining between them. This CDR3 contains 15 residues. The CDR3 loop reads CASSGPVAYNSPLHF. CDR3 nucleotide sequence: TGTGCCAGCAGCGGTCCGGTCGCCTATAATTCACCCCTCCACTTT.

This clone has only a few counts. CDR3 nucleotides: TGTGCCAGCAGTGAGGCGGCAGCCAATCAGCCCCAGCATTTT. It codes for CASSEAAANQPQHF. This rearrangement joins TRBV6-1 to TRBJ1-5; D is unclear. CDR3 size: 14 residues. V was clipped by 3 bases and J by 3 bases, with 9 bases between them. The germline CDR1 and CDR2 sequences are MNHNS and SASEGT.

CDR3 sequence reads: CSASGRGVGVGQYF. The CDR3 region has the DNA TGCAGTGCTAGTGGGCGGGGGGTCGGGGTGGGGCAGTATTTT. The chain uses TRBV20-1 and TRBJ2-3; 8 nucleotides align to TRBD2. Looked up from germline, CDR1 is DFQATT and CDR2 is SNEGSKA (reference sequence). J lost 11 bases, V lost 3 bases, and 13 bases had no gene match. The CDR3 has 14 amino acids.

This clone was counted a single time. The chain recombines TRBV19 with TRBJ2-5, with 10 nucleotides matching TRBD1. The CDR3 length is 14 residues. V was clipped by 7 bases and J by 4 bases; unmatched bases: 6. Germline CDR1 and CDR2: LNHDA and SQIVND (reference sequence). The CDR3 DNA reads as TGTGCCAGTACCCAGACAGGGGGCGGAGAGACCCAGTACTTC. Encoded protein: CASTQTGGGETQYF.

The chain couples TRBV30 to TRBJ1-2; D is possibly TRBD1 (6 bases). The CDR3 extends over 14 amino acids. Germline values: CDR1 GTSNPN, CDR2 SVGIG (reference sequence). V was shortened by 7 bases and J by 5 bases, with 20 bases between the two germline ends. The CDR3 coding sequence is TGTGCCTCTTACCCCCGGGGGGCCGGTTATGGCTACACCTTC. Its protein is CASYPRGAGYGYTF.

J is TRBJ1-2 and V is TRBV14; tentatively, D is TRBD1 (6 bases). The CDR3 sequence is 12 residues long. The V gene lost 4 bases and the J gene lost 8 bases, with 11 bases spanning the gap. Germline loops: CDR1 SGHDN, CDR2 FVKESK. The CDR3 spells CASSPPGVGYTF. The CDR3 DNA reads as TGTGCCAGCAGCCCCCCAGGGGTAGGCTACACCTTC.

The chain is built from TRBV5-6 and TRBJ2-7; tentative D call: TRBD1 (6 bases). The CDR3 has 13 residues. Germline CDR1 and CDR2: SGHDT and YYEEEE. Trimming cost V 4 bases and J 6 bases, with 14 bases left between them. The CDR3 sequence is CASSITGSAEQYF. In nucleotides, the CDR3 is TGTGCCAGCAGCATTACAGGGTCGGCCGAGCAGTACTTC.

The chain links TRBV24-1 to TRBJ2-5, with D tentatively TRBD2 (7 bases). The CDR3 has 16 residues. CDR1 and CDR2 from the germline V gene are KGHDR and SFDVKD. Trimming shortened V by 3 bases and J by 5 bases, and 18 bases separated the two germline ends. For the CDR3, the DNA is TGTGCCACCAGTGATCCCTCCCTAGGGAGGGGGGAGACCCAGTACTTC. Encoded protein: CATSDPSLGRGETQYF.